This T cell receptor (beta chain) is drawn from a study of human T cells and chemical hapten exposure. This clonotype came up many times. TCRdb ran MiXCR on the RACE reads and lists one entry per CDR3 protein. The sample contains under 130,000 distinct CDR3 sequences, more than 9.5% of which appear only once. Per the germline V gene, CDR1 is SGHTA and CDR2 is FQGTGA. V lost 5 bases and J lost 3, with 13 bases in between. The CDR3 has 15 residues. As for time point: patch test 1, 2 weeks after DPC sensitization. This sample's treatment: therapeutic diphenylcyclopropenone sensitization with weekly scalp DPC.

The clonotype comes from a woman aged 35 to 49 with alopecia areata. Some clones in this sample may be carry-over from other donors' samples. The chain employs TRBV7-3 and TRBJ2-2; D perhaps matches TRBD2 (5 bases). The source material was whole blood, sampled in connection with sensitization to the hapten diphenylcyclopropenone (DPC). This CDR3 reads CASSARPGYTGELFF. In DNA, the CDR3 is TGTGCCAGCAGCGCAAGGCCGGGATACACCGGGGAGCTGTTTTTT.